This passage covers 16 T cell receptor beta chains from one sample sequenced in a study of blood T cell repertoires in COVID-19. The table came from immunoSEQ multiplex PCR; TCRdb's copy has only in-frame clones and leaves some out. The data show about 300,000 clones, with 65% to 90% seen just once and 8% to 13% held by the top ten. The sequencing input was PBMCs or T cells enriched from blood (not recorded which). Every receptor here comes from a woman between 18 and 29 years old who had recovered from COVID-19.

The CDR3 coding sequence is TGTGCCAGTAGTATAGATCTACTTAGGCGGGTGGAGACCCAGTACTTC. As protein: CASSIDLLRRVETQYF. The chain links TRBV19 to TRBJ2-5; possible D gene TRBD2, 5 bases. Germline V gene data show CDR1 as LNHDA and CDR2 as SQIVND (reference sequence). The CDR3 spans 16 residues. Trimming shortened V by 0 bases and J by 5 bases, and 16 bases separated the two germline ends.

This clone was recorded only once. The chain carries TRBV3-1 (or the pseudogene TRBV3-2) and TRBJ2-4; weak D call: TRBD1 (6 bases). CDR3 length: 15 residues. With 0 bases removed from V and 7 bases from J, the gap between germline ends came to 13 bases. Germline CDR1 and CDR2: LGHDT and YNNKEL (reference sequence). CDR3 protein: CASSQDATGGNIQYF. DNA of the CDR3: TGTGCCAGCAGCCAAGATGCGACAGGCGGTAACATTCAGTACTTC.

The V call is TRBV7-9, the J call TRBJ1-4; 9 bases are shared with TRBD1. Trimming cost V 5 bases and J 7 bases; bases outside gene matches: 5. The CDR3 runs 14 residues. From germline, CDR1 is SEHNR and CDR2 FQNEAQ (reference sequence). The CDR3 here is CASSQTGGSEKLFF. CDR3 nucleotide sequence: TGTGCCAGCAGCCAGACAGGGGGATCTGAAAAACTGTTTTTT.

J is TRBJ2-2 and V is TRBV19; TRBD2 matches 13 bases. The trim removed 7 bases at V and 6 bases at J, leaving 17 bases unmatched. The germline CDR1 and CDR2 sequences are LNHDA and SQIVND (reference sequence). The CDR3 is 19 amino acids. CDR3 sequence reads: CASIQPGLAGSRGAGELFF. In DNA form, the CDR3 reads TGTGCCAGTATCCAACCGGGACTAGCGGGATCTCGGGGCGCCGGGGAGCTGTTTTTT.

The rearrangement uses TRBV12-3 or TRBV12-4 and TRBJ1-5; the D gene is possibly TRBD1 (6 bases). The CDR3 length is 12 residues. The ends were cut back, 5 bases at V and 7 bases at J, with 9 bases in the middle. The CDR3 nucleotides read TGTGCCAGCAGTCCCAGGGGACAGCCCCAGCATTTT. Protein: CASSPRGQPQHF.

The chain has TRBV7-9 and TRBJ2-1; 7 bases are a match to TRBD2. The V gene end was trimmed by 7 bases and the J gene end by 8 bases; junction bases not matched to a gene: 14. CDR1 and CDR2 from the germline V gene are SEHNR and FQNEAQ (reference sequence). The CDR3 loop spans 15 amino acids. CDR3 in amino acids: CASTLAVTSSHEQFF. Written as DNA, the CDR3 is TGTGCCAGCACCCTAGCGGTAACCTCTTCTCATGAGCAGTTCTTC.

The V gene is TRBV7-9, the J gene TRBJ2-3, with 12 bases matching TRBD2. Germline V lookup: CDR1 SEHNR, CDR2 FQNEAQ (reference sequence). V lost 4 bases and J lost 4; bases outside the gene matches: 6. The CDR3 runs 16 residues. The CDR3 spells CASSSGPSGRADTQYF. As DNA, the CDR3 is TGTGCCAGCAGCTCAGGACCTAGCGGGAGGGCAGATACGCAGTATTTT.

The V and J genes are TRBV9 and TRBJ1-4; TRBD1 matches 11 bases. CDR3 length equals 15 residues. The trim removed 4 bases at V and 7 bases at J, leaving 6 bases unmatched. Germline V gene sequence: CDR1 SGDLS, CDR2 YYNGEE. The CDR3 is CASSTNGQGAEKLFF. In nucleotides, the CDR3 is TGTGCCAGCAGCACCAACGGACAGGGGGCTGAAAAACTGTTTTTT.

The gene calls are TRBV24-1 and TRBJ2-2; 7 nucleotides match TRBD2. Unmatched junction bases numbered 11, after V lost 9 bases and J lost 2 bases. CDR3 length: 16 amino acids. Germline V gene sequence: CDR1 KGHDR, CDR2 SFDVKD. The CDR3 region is CATDDGASGNTGELFF. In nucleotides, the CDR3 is TGTGCCACCGATGACGGGGCTAGCGGAAACACCGGGGAGCTGTTTTTT.

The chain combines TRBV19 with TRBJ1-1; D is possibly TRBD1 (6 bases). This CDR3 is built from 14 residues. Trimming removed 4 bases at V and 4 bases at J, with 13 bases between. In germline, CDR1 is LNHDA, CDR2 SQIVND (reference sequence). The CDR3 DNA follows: TGTGCCAGTAGTAGAAGGGGGTACGGCACTGAAGCTTTCTTT. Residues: CASSRRGYGTEAFF.

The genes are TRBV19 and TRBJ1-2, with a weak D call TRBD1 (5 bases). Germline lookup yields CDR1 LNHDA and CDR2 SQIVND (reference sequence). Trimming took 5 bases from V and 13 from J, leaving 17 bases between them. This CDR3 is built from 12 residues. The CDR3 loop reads CASSEGAGDGTF. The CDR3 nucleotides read TGTGCCAGTAGTGAAGGGGCGGGGGATGGCACCTTC.

The CDR3 DNA follows: TGTGCCAGCAGTTACCCTATGGGAGCGGGGGAGCCCTACGAGCAGTACTTC. It encodes CASSYPMGAGEPYEQYF. The chain links TRBV6-2 or TRBV6-3 to TRBJ2-7; 8 bases map to TRBD2. Germline lookup yields CDR1 MNHEY and CDR2 SVGEGT. The ends lost 2 bases at V and 2 bases at J; junction bases unmatched: 11. The CDR3 loop spans 17 amino acids.

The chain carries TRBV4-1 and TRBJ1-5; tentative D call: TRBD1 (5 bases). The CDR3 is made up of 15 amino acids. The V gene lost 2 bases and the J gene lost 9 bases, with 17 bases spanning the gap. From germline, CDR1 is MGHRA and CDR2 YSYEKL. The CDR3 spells CASSQSGGDRRPQHF. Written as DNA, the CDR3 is TGCGCCAGCAGCCAATCCGGGGGGGACCGGCGGCCCCAGCATTTT.

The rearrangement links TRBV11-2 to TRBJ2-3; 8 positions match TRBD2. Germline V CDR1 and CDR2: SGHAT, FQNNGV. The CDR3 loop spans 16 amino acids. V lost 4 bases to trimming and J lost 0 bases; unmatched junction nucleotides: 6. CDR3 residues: CASSWQTSDSTDTQYF. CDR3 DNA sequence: TGTGCCAGCAGCTGGCAGACTAGCGATAGCACAGATACGCAGTATTTT.

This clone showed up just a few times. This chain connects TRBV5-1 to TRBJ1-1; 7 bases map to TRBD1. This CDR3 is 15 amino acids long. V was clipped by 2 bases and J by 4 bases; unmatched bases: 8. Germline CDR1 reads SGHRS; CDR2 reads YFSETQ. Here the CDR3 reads CASSFTGDRSTEAFF. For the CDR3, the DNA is TGCGCCAGCAGCTTTACGGGGGACAGAAGCACTGAAGCTTTCTTT.

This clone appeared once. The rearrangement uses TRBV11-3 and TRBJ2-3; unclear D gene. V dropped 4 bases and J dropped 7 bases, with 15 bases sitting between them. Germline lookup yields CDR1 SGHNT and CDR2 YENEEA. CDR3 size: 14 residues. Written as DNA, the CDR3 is TGTGCCAGCAGCTCGATGCGTGGTACGCATACGCAGTATTTT. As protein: CASSSMRGTHTQYF.